Listed below are T cell receptor beta chains from one sample, sequenced in a study of blood T cell repertoires in COVID-19. Repertoires were generated with immunoSEQ multiplex PCR, while TCRdb's copy carries only in-frame clones and drops some. The data contain a few hundred thousand clones, roughly 88% of them singletons. The sequenced sample was peripheral blood. All receptors come from a woman in her twenties or thirties with active or convalescent COVID-19. CDR3s include the opening cysteine and the closing phenylalanine or tryptophan. A D gene is named only where the DNA matches it firmly. Only some rows state a clone size, as once, few, many or a class for expanded clones.

>NA|TRBJ2-1|TRBV2|NA
CASSEAYYNEQFF
TGTGCCAGCAGTGAAGCATACTACAATGAGCAGTTCTTC
>NA|TRBJ1-6|TRBV10-3|NA
CAISNTNNSPLHF
TGTGCCATCAGTAACACCAATAATTCACCCCTCCACTTT
>few|TRBJ1-1|TRBV29-1|NA
CSVRRGQLNTEAFF
TGCAGCGTCCGCAGGGGACAACTGAACACTGAAGCTTTCTTT
>once|TRBJ1-2|TRBV2|NA
CASSEGREDGYTF
TGTGCCAGCAGTGAGGGCAGGGAGGATGGCTACACCTTC
>NA|TRBJ1-5|TRBV30|NA
CAWSEGGFNQPQHF
TGTGCCTGGAGTGAAGGCGGGTTCAATCAGCCCCAGCATTTT
>NA|TRBJ2-5|TRBV6-2/TRBV6-3|NA
CASSYSPPGETQYF
TGTGCCAGCAGTTACAGCCCTCCGGGGGAGACCCAGTACTTC
>NA|TRBJ1-1|TRBV5-1|TRBD1
CASSLVGQGFSFF
TGCGCCAGCAGCTTGGTGGGACAGGGTTTTTCTTTCTTT
>NA|TRBJ1-1|TRBV5-8|TRBD1
CASSLEDRVNTEAFF
TGTGCCAGCAGCTTGGAAGACAGGGTGAACACTGAAGCTTTCTTT
>NA|TRBJ2-5|TRBV23-1|TRBD1
CARSWDSQYF
TGCGCCCGGTCCTGGGACAGCCAGTACTTC
>few|TRBJ1-3|TRBV7-2|TRBD1
CASSAGGRDTIYF
TGTGCCAGCAGCGCAGGGGGCCGAGACACCATATATTTT
>NA|TRBJ2-5|TRBV7-8|NA
CASSFGFETQYF
TGTGCCAGCAGCTTTGGCTTTGAGACCCAGTACTTC
>NA|TRBJ1-2|TRBV19|NA
CASSASAGVPTYGYTF
TGTGCCAGTAGTGCCTCTGCGGGGGTTCCGACCTATGGCTACACCTTC
>NA|TRBJ1-4|TRBV5-1|NA
CASSVTGSGNEKLFF
TGCGCCAGCAGCGTTACAGGCTCCGGGAATGAAAAACTGTTTTTT
>NA|TRBJ1-4|TRBV7-9|NA
CASSLRLLEEKLFF
TGTGCCAGCAGCTTACGCCTTTTAGAGGAAAAACTGTTTTTT
>NA|TRBJ2-1|TRBV19|TRBD1
CASSIEGQGFSNEQFF
TGTGCCAGTAGTATAGAGGGACAGGGGTTTTCAAATGAGCAGTTCTTC
>NA|TRBJ1-1|TRBV5-5|TRBD1
CASSPTFQGVMNTEAFF
TGTGCCAGCAGTCCAACTTTCCAGGGGGTAATGAACACTGAAGCTTTCTTT
>NA|TRBJ1-2|TRBV9|NA
CASSDVASGDYGYTF
TGTGCCAGCAGCGACGTAGCCTCGGGGGACTATGGCTACACCTTC
>NA|TRBJ2-3|TRBV9|NA
CASSVLAAGTDTQYF
TGTGCCAGCAGCGTATTAGCGGCTGGCACAGATACGCAGTATTTT
>once|TRBJ1-1|TRBV5-4|TRBD1
CASSLDATGAAFF
TGTGCCAGCAGCTTGGACGCTACAGGGGCAGCTTTCTTT
>NA|TRBJ1-2|TRBV15|NA
CATSRDTVNYGYTF
TGTGCCACCAGCAGAGATACGGTTAACTATGGCTACACCTTC
>NA|TRBJ2-2|TRBV4-1|TRBD1
CARFRDRTNTGELFF
TGCGCCAGATTCCGGGACAGGACGAACACCGGGGAGCTGTTTTTT
>NA|TRBJ2-7|TRBV5-6|NA
CASSLERAAGLF
TGTGCCAGCAGCTTGGAAAGGGCGGCGGGATTATTC
>NA|TRBJ2-3|TRBV7-2|TRBD1
CASSSKTGGNTDTQYF
TGTGCCAGCAGCTCGAAGACAGGGGGTAACACAGATACGCAGTATTTT
>NA|TRBJ2-1|TRBV12-2|NA
CASRLPDWTGQGANNEQFF
TGTGCAAGTCGCTTACCCGACTGGACGGGACAGGGGGCCAACAATGAGCAGTTCTTC
>NA|TRBJ1-2|TRBV12-3/TRBV12-4|TRBD1
CASSEIGQGGYTF
TGTGCCAGCAGCGAGATCGGACAGGGAGGCTACACCTTC
>NA|TRBJ2-3|TRBV9|TRBD2
CASSGIGLAGIDTQYF
TGTGCCAGCAGCGGTATCGGACTAGCGGGGATAGATACGCAGTATTTT
>NA|TRBJ1-4|TRBV4-3|NA
CASSPGVGGATNEKLFF
TGCGCCAGCAGCCCAGGGGTAGGCGGTGCAACTAATGAAAAACTGTTTTTT
>NA|TRBJ2-6|TRBV10-3|NA
CAIPGSSGANVLTF
TGTGCCATCCCCGGGAGCTCTGGGGCCAACGTCCTGACTTTC
>NA|TRBJ2-1|TRBV19|TRBD1
CASTPGQGYVGEQFF
TGTGCCAGTACTCCGGGACAGGGTTATGTAGGGGAGCAGTTCTTC
>NA|TRBJ1-5|TRBV15|TRBD1
CATSRGFQGAGNQPQHF
TGTGCCACCAGCAGAGGGTTTCAGGGGGCTGGCAATCAGCCCCAGCATTTT
>NA|TRBJ1-5|TRBV19|TRBD1
CASSIGQGIQPQHF
TGTGCCAGTAGTATAGGACAGGGTATTCAGCCCCAGCATTTT
>NA|TRBJ2-1|TRBV11-2|NA
CASRGGRNEQFF
TGTGCCAGCAGGGGGGGGCGGAATGAGCAGTTCTTC
>NA|TRBJ1-2|TRBV28|TRBD1
CASSTFPGTGHYGYTF
TGTGCCAGCAGTACTTTTCCCGGGACAGGGCACTATGGCTACACCTTC
>few|TRBJ1-1|TRBV23-1|TRBD1
CASSRHRDRGLNTEAFF
TGCGCCAGCAGTCGCCACCGGGACAGGGGTTTGAACACTGAAGCTTTCTTT
>NA|TRBJ2-3|TRBV6-1|NA
CASSETAGSTDTQYF
TGTGCCAGCAGTGAAACGGCGGGGAGCACAGATACGCAGTATTTT
>NA|TRBJ1-5|TRBV18|TRBD1
CASSTQGASQPQHF
TGTGCCAGCTCTACACAGGGGGCAAGCCAGCCCCAGCATTTT
>few|TRBJ2-2|TRBV5-4|TRBD1
CASSPGTVYTGELFF
TGTGCCAGCAGCCCGGGGACAGTATACACCGGGGAGCTGTTTTTT
>NA|TRBJ1-6|TRBV2|NA
CASSEQGLGNNSPLHF
TGTGCCAGCAGTGAACAGGGTCTTGGAAATAATTCACCCCTCCACTTT
>NA|TRBJ2-6|TRBV5-4|TRBD1
CASSLYGQGNSGANVLTF
TGTGCCAGCAGCTTATATGGACAGGGCAATTCTGGGGCCAACGTCCTGACTTTC
>NA|TRBJ1-4|TRBV6-6|NA
CASSRKRGSTNEKLFF
TGTGCCAGCAGCCGCAAGAGAGGCTCAACTAATGAAAAACTGTTTTTT
>NA|TRBJ1-5|TRBV6-5|NA
CASRVRWDQPQHF
TGTGCCAGCAGGGTCAGGTGGGATCAGCCCCAGCATTTT
>NA|TRBJ1-4|TRBV5-1|NA
CASSPDGQGPSNEKLFF
TGCGCCAGCAGCCCGGATGGGCAGGGCCCGAGTAATGAAAAACTGTTTTTT
>NA|TRBJ2-5|TRBV9|NA
CASSTQGFSETQYF
TGTGCCAGCAGCACTCAGGGATTTTCAGAGACCCAGTACTTC
>NA|TRBJ1-2|TRBV19|TRBD1
CASSQGARSYGYTF
TGTGCCAGTAGTCAGGGGGCCCGAAGCTATGGCTACACCTTC
>NA|TRBJ1-2|TRBV7-2|NA
CASSYQGGGYTF
TGTGCCAGCAGCTACCAGGGAGGTGGCTACACCTTC
>NA|TRBJ1-6|TRBV7-2|NA
CASSLPGQPSPLHF
TGTGCCAGCAGCCTACCGGGACAACCTTCACCCCTCCACTTT
>NA|TRBJ2-3|TRBV3-1/TRBV3-2|NA
CASSKGGASTDTQYF
TGTGCCAGCTCAAAAGGGGGAGCTAGCACAGATACGCAGTATTTT
>once|TRBJ2-1|TRBV20-1|NA
CSASLEGEQFF
TGCAGTGCTTCCCTAGAAGGTGAGCAGTTCTTC
>NA|TRBJ1-2|TRBV28|TRBD1
CASSRGGTGTYLNYGYTF
TGTGCCAGCAGTCGGGGGGGGACAGGGACATACCTTAACTATGGCTACACCTTC
>few|TRBJ1-2|TRBV6-6|TRBD1
CASSRDSNYGYTF
TGTGCCAGCAGCCGGGACAGTAACTATGGCTACACCTTC
>NA|TRBJ1-1|TRBV5-1|TRBD1
CASSLDGQGLGTEAFF
TGCGCCAGCAGCTTGGACGGACAGGGCCTAGGCACTGAAGCTTTCTTT
>NA|TRBJ1-1|TRBV9|NA
CASSGVRTDTEAFF
TGTGCCAGCAGCGGAGTGAGAACGGACACTGAAGCTTTCTTT
>NA|TRBJ1-1|TRBV27|NA
CASSLFGPRASEAFF
TGTGCCAGCAGTTTATTCGGCCCCAGGGCGTCTGAAGCTTTCTTT
>NA|TRBJ2-5|TRBV6-5|TRBD2
CASSSLAGGQETQYF
TGTGCCAGCAGTTCACTAGCGGGGGGGCAAGAGACCCAGTACTTC
>NA|TRBJ2-2|TRBV6-2/TRBV6-3|TRBD1
CASSRDRANTGELFF
TGTGCCAGCAGTCGGGACAGGGCGAACACCGGGGAGCTGTTTTTT
>NA|TRBJ1-3|TRBV7-2|NA
CASSLEPNSGNTIYF
TGTGCCAGCAGCTTGGAGCCCAACTCTGGAAACACCATATATTTT
>NA|TRBJ2-3|TRBV2|NA
CASRDSAVDTQYF
TGTGCCAGCAGGGACTCTGCGGTAGATACGCAGTATTTT
>NA|TRBJ1-1|TRBV14|TRBD1
CASSDRGLLTEAFF
TGTGCCAGCAGCGACAGGGGGCTCTTAACTGAAGCTTTCTTT
>NA|TRBJ2-7|TRBV3-1/TRBV3-2|NA
CASSLLPRGGPKEQYF
TGTGCCAGCAGCCTGCTTCCGAGGGGGGGCCCGAAAGAGCAGTACTTC
>NA|TRBJ1-2|TRBV10-1|TRBD1
CASSELRGRAKNGYTF
TGCGCCAGCAGTGAGCTGAGGGGGCGCGCTAAAAATGGCTACACCTTC